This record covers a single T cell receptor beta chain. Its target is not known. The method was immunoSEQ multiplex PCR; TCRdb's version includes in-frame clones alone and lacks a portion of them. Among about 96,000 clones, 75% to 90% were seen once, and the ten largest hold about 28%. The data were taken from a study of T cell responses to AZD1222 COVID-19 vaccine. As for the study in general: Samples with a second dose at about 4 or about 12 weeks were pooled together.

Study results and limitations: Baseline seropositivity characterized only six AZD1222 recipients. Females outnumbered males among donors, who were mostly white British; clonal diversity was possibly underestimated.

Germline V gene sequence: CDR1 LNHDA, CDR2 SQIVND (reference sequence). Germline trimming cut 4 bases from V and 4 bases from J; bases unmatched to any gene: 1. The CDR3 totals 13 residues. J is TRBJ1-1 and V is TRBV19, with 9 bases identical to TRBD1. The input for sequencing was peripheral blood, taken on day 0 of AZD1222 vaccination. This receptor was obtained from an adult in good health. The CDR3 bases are TGTGCCAGTAGTAGGACAGGGGCCACTGAAGCTTTCTTT. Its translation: CASSRTGATEAFF. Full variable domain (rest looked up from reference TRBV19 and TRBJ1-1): DGGITQSPKYLFRKEGQNVTLSCEQNLNHDAMYWYRQDPGQGLRLIYYSQIVNDFQKGDIAEGYSVSREKKESFPLTVTSAQKNPTAFYLCASSRTGATEAFFGQGTRLTVV.